This T cell receptor (beta chain) was sequenced for a study of beta chain features in type 1 diabetes. The overall study: Comparable age, gender and cell yields were observed in patients relative to healthy donors.

Study outcomes and limitations: Among type 1 diabetes patients, VDJ junctions had fewer insertions and more deletions.

Comment on this clone: Its cognate antigen is unknown.

The authors reverse transcribed all of the isolated RNA, so sequencing captured expressed TCRB transcripts. Assay used: immunoSEQ multiplex PCR; TCRdb lists only in-frame clones, some missing. The data hold about 250,000 clones, with 12% to 15% observed a single time. Losses at the gene ends were 3 bases for V and 4 bases for J; bases not matched to a gene: 4. The CDR3 sequence is 16 residues long. CDR1 is LGHNA, CDR2 YSLEER, per germline. The source is a woman in her 40s in good health. Material for sequencing was naive CD4+ T cells from blood. The chain uses TRBV4-3 and TRBJ2-2; TRBD2 matches 11 bases. CDR3 sequence reads: CASSHLTSGATGELFF. The CDR3, as DNA: TGCGCCAGCAGCCACCTGACTAGCGGGGCCACCGGGGAGCTGTTTTTT.